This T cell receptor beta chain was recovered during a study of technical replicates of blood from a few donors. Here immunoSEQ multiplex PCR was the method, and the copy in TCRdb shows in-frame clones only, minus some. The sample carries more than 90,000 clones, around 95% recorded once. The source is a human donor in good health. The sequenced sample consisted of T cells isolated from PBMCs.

CDR3 loop: CASRETVYEQYF. Written as DNA, the CDR3 is TGTGCCAGCAGGGAGACAGTATACGAGCAGTACTTC. The rearrangement uses TRBV28 and TRBJ2-7, with TRBD1 as a possible D gene (5 bases). The V gene's germline CDR1 is MDHEN and CDR2 SYDVKM. Between the trimmed V and J ends, which lost 6 bases and 4 bases, there was a span of 10 bases. This CDR3 contains 12 residues.